This T cell receptor (beta chain) stems from a study of CD8 T cells in Susac syndrome (dated by TCRdb to the late 2010s). Describing the broader study: Repertoire sequencing was used to test whether CD8+ T cell activation and differentiation in Susac syndrome was antigen driven. CD8+ T cell repertoire clonality was compared between about a dozen healthy donors, approximately 14 Susac syndrome patients and 15 or so multiple sclerosis patients. General findings and caveats noted by the study authors: The number of individuals in the TCR sequencing and HLA analysis was acknowledged as relatively small.

Peripheral blood CD8+ and CD4+ T cells from healthy donors, Susac syndrome patients and multiple sclerosis patients were profiled using high-throughput TCR beta sequencing. Multiple sclerosis controls were treatment-naive patients with stable or active relapsing-remitting disease fulfilling revised McDonald criteria. CD8+ TEMRA cells were enriched by FACS, while bulk CD8+ and CD4+ T cells were purified by magnetic negative isolation. Blood was collected in EDTA tubes and processed within 24 hours, with PBMCs isolated through density gradient centrifugation. PBMCs destined for TCR sequencing were cryopreserved in liquid nitrogen and later thawed in a 37 °C water bath. The sorted or isolated CD4+, CD8+ and CD8+ TEMRA cells reached a purity of at least 90%. CDR3 length: 13 amino acids, cysteine to phenylalanine. CDR3 DNA only is kept here, 39 bases in frame from base 1. Trimming removed 3 bases from V and 3 bases from J, leaving 6 bases between the germline ends. The germline V gene encodes CDR1 ENHRY and CDR2 SYGVKD.

RNA was extracted using the RNeasy kit, and roughly 0.5 to 1 ug of the RNA was reverse transcribed with random hexamers. The immunoSEQ multiplex PCR assay, covering 54 Vbeta and 13 Jbeta segments, was used to amplify TCR beta CDR3 regions. Bias from PCR amplification was corrected by using a synthetic template baseline for primer optimization and for computational correction. On the authors' methods: Reads were annotated to V, D and J genes per IMGT and analyzed with immunoSEQ Analyzer, keeping only productive sequences. To calculate clonality, Shannon entropy was normalized by log2 of the number of productive unique sequences and then subtracted from one. Public and private clones were assessed among the 100 most prevalent clones of each patient and control. Susac-specific clones were defined as absent from healthy and MS cohorts, 800 to 1,200 published viral clones and other ImmuneACCESS disease sequences. TCRdb applied fastp at Q25 and MiXCR to the public reads, then kept only in-frame beta chains. Rows with one shared CDR3 protein collapse into an entry with the most common genes and DNA. TCRdb, not the original authors, processed these V and J calls. The sample table contains fewer than 350,000 distinct CDR3 sequences; only one count was recorded for approximately 85% of them. The ten top clones hold 0.21% of the sample.

Regarding this clonotype: There is no known antigen for this receptor. No qualities accompany the bases; no much larger clone lies one base away.

The chain links TRBV10-3 with TRBJ2-1, with the D gene too uncertain to name. Material: CD8+ T cells from PBMCs. The receptor was isolated from a human donor with multiple sclerosis. The CDR3 reads as follows: CAISENHYNEQFF. The DNA sequence follows: TGTGCCATCAGTGAAAACCACTACAATGAGCAGTTCTTC.